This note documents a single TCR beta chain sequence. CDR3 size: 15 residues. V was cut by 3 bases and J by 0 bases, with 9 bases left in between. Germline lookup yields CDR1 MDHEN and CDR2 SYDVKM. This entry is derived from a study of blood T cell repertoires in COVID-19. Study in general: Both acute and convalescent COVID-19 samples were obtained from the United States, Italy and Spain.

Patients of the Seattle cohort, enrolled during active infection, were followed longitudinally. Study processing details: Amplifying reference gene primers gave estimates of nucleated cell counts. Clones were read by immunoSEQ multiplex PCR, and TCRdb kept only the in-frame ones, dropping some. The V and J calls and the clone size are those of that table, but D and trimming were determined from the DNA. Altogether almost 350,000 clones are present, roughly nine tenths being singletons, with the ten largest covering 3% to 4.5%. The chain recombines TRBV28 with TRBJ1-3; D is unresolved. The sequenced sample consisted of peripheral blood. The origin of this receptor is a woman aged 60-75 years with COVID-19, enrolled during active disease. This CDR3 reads CASSLGLTSGNTIYF. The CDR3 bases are TGTGCCAGCAGTTTGGGCCTCACCTCTGGAAACACCATATATTTT.